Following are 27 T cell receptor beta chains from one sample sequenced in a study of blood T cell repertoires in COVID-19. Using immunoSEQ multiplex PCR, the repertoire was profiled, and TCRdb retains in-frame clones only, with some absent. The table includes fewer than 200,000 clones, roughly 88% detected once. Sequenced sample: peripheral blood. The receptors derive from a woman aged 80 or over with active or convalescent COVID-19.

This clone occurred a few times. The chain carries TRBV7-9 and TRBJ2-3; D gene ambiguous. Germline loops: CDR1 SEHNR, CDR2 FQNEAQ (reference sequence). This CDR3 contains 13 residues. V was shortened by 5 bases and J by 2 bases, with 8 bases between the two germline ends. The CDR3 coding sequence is TGTGCCAGCAGCCCCATTTCCACAGATACGCAGTATTTT. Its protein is CASSPISTDTQYF.

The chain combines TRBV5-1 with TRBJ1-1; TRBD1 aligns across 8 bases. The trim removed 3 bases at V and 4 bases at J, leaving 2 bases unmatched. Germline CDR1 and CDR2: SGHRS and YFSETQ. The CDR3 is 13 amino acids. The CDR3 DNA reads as TGCGCCAGCAGCTGGGGGACAGGCACTGAAGCTTTCTTT. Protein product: CASSWGTGTEAFF. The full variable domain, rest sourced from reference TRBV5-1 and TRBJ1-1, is KAGVTQTPRYLIKTRGQQVTLSCSPISGHRSVSWYQQTPGQGLQFLFEYFSETQRNKGNFPGRFSGRQFSNSRSEMNVSTLELGDSALYLCASSWGTGTEAFFGQGTRLTVV.

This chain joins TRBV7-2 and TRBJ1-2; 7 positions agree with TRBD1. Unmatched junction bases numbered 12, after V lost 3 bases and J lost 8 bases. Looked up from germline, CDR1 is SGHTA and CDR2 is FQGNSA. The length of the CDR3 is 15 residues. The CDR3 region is CASSFSGTDLRGYTF. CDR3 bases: TGTGCCAGCAGCTTTTCCGGGACAGACCTGAGGGGCTACACCTTC.

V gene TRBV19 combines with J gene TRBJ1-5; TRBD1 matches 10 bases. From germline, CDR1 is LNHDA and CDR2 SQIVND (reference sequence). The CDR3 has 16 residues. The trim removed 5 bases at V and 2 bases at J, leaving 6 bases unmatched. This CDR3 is CASSLDRGLGNQPQHF. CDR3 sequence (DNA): TGTGCCAGTAGTCTTGACAGGGGGCTCGGCAATCAGCCCCAGCATTTT.

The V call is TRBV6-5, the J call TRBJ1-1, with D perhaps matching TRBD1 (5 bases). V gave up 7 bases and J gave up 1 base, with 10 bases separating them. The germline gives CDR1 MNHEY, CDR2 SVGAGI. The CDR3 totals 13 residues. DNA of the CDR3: TGTGCCAGCACCCTTGGGGCGAACACTGAAGCTTTCTTT. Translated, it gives CASTLGANTEAFF.

CDR3 DNA sequence: TGTGCCAGCGGCTCCGTCCTTTCTGGAAACACCATATATTTT. This translates into CASGSVLSGNTIYF. The gene calls are TRBV3-1 (or the pseudogene TRBV3-2) and TRBJ1-3, with unresolved D. The CDR3 extends over 14 amino acids. Germline lookup yields CDR1 LGHDT and CDR2 YNNKEL (reference sequence). Trimming shortened V by 8 bases and J by 1 base, and 12 bases separated the two germline ends.

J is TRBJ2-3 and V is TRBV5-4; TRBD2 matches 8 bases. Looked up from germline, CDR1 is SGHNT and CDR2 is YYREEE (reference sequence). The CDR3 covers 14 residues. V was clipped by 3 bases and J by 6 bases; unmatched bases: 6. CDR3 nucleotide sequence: TGTGCCAGCAGCTCTCCGGGGGGGGTTGATACGCAGTATTTT. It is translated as CASSSPGGVDTQYF.

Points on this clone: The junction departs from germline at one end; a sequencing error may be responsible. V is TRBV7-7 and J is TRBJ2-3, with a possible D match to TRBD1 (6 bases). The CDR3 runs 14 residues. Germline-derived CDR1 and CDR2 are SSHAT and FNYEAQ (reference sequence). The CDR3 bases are TGTGCTAGCAGCTCAAGGACAGGCACAGATACGCAGTATTTT. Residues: CASSSRTGTDTQYF.

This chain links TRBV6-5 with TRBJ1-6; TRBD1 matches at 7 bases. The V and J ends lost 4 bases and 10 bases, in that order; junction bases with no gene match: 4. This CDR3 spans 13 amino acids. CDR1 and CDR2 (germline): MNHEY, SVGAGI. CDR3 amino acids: CASSLQGFSPLHF. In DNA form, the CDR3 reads TGTGCCAGCAGTTTACAGGGGTTCTCACCCCTCCACTTT.

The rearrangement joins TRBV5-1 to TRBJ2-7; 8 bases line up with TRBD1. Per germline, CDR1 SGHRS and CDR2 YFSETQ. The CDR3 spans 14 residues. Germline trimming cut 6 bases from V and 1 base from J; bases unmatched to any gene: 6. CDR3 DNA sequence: TGCGCCAGCACTCCAGGACAGGGATCCTACGAGCAGTACTTC. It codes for CASTPGQGSYEQYF.

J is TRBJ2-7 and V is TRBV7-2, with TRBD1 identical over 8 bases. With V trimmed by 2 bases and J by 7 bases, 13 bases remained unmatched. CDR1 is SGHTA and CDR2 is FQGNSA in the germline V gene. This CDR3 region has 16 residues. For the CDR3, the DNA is TGTGCCAGCAGCTTAACGGGTCCGAGGACAGGGAGGGAGCAGTACTTC. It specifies CASSLTGPRTGREQYF.

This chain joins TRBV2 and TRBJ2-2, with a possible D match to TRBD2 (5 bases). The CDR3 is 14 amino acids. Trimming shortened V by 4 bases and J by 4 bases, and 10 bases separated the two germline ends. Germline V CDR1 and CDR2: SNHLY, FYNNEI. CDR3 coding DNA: TGTGCCAGCAGTGGAGGGTTGGGCACCGGGGAGCTGTTTTTT. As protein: CASSGGLGTGELFF.

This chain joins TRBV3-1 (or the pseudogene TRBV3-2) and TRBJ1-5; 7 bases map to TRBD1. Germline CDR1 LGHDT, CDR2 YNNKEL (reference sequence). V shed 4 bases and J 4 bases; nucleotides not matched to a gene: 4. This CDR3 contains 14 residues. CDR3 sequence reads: CASSLQGWNQPQHF. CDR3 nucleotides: TGTGCCAGCAGCCTACAGGGGTGGAATCAGCCCCAGCATTTT.

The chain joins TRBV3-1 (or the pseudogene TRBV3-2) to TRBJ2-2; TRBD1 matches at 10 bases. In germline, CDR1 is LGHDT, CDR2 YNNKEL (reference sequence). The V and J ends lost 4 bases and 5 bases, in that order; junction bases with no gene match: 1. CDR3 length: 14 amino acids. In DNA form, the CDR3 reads TGTGCCAGCAGCCCGGGACAGGGGACCGGGGAGCTGTTTTTT. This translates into CASSPGQGTGELFF.

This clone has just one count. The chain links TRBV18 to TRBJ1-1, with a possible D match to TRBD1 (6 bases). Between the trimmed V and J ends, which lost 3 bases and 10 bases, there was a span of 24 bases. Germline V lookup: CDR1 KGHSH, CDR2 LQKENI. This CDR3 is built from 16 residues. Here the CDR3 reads CASSPTQQGSARRAFF. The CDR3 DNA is TGTGCCAGCTCACCGACCCAACAGGGAAGCGCGAGGCGAGCTTTCTTT.

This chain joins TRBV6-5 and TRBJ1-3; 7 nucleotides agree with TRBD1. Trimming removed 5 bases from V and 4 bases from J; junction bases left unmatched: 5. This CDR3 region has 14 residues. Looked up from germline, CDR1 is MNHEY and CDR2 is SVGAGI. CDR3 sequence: CASSPPGQGNTIYF. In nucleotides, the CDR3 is TGTGCCAGCAGTCCCCCGGGACAGGGAAACACCATATATTTT.

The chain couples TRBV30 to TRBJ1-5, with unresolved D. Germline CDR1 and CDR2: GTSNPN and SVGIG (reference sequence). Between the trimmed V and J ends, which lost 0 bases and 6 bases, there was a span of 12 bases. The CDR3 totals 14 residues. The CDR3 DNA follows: TGTGCCTGGAGTGTAGAGGGCGGGAGTCAGCCCCAGCATTTT. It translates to CAWSVEGGSQPQHF.

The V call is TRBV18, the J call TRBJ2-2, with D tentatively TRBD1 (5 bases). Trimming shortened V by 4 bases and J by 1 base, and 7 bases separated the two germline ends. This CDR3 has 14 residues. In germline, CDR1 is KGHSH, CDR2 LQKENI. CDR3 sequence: CASSQQGNTGELFF. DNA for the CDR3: TGTGCCAGCTCACAGCAGGGGAACACCGGGGAGCTGTTTTTT.

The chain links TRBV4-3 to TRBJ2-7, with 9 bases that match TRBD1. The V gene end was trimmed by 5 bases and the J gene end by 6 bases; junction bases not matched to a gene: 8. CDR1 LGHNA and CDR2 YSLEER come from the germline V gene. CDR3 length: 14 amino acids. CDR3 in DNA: TGCGCCAGCAGCACGGACAGGGGAAGGTCCGAGCAGTACTTC. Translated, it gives CASSTDRGRSEQYF.

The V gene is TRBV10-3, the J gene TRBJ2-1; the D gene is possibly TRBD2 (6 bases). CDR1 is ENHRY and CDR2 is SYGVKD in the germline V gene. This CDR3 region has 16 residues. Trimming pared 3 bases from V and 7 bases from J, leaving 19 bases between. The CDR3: CAISDPPGRTMNEQFF. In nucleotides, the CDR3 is TGTGCCATCAGTGATCCCCCGGGACGGACTATGAATGAGCAGTTCTTC.

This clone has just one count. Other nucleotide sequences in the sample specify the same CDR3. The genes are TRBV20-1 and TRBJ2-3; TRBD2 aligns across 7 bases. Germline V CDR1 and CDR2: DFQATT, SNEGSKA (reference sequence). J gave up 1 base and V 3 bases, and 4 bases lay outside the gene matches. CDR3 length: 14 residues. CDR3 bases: TGCAGTGCTAGTCGCGGGGGAGGCACAGATACGCAGTATTTT. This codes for CSASRGGGTDTQYF.

The CDR3 nucleotides are TGCGCCAGCAGCTCGGTGCAAGAGACCCAGTACTTC. Translating it yields CASSSVQETQYF. The chain combines TRBV5-1 with TRBJ2-5; D uncertain. Trimming left V 3 bases short and J 2 bases short, with 5 bases between. The germline V gene encodes CDR1 SGHRS and CDR2 YFSETQ. The CDR3 contains 12 residues.

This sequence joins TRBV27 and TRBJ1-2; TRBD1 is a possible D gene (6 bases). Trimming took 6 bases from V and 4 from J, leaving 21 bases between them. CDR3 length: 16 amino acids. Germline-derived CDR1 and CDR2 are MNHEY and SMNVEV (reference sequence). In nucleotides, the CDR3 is TGTGCCAGCAGCCCCGCCCGAGGACAGAACAGCTATGGCTACACCTTC. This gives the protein CASSPARGQNSYGYTF.

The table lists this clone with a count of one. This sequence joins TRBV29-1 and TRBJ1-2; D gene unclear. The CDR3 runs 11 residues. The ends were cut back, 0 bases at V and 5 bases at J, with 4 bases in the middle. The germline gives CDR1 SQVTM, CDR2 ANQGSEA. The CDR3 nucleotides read TGCAGCGTTGAAGATCTTTATGGCTACACCTTC. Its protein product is CSVEDLYGYTF.

CDR3 loop: CASSQTWGGQRSYGYTF. CDR3 bases: TGTGCCAGCAGCCAAACCTGGGGGGGACAACGATCCTATGGCTACACCTTC. The chain links TRBV14 to TRBJ1-2; weak D call: TRBD1 (6 bases). The CDR3 totals 17 residues. Germline V gene data show CDR1 as SGHDN and CDR2 as FVKESK. Trimming removed 2 bases at V and 4 bases at J, with 20 bases between.

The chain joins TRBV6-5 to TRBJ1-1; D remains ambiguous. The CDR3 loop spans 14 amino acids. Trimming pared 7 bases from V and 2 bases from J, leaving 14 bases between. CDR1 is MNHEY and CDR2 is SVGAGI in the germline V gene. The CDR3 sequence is CASTSNPTNTEAFF. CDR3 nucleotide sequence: TGTGCCAGCACTTCTAACCCGACAAACACTGAAGCTTTCTTT.

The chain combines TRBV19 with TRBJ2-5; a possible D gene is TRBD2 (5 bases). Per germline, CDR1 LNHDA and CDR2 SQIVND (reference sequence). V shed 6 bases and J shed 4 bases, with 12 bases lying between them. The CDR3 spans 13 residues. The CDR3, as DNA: TGTGCCAGTAGGAGGGAGCCCGCAGAGACCCAGTACTTC. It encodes CASRREPAETQYF.